Sequencing of this T cell receptor beta chain was carried out in a study of T cell responses to AZD1222 COVID-19 vaccine (dated by TCRdb to about 2021). Regarding the research as a whole: A total of under 250 trial participants underwent TCR sequencing, of whom about 200 had received two doses of AZD1222 and approximately 25 had received two doses of the MenACWY control vaccine. Trial participants were enrolled by age into 18-55, 56-69 and 70-plus year subgroups, with 148, 28 and 57 TCR-sequenced participants respectively.

What this sample's time point label stands for: sample from adult after SARS-CoV-2 infection, after symptom onset. Two convalescent COVID-19 patients, sampled after symptom onset from adults with prior SARS-CoV-2 infection, were also TCR-sequenced for comparison. What the work shows at the level of the full study, not this receptor alone: After two AZD1222 doses, both the breadth and the depth of spike-specific TCRs were significantly higher than at day 0 and than in MenACWY recipients. Participants were mostly white British, with more females than males. The authors suggested clonal diversity may have been underestimated. Conclusions about previously exposed vaccinees are limited, since just five or six AZD1222 recipients were seropositive for SARS-CoV-2 at baseline. The whole spike protein was spanned by vaccine-associated CD4 TCRs, and dominant responses were seen in regions 160-218 and 743-854. In the small 56-69-year group, the increase in depth fell short of significance, most likely because of low power. Because no day 14 peak-response samples were available, repertoires were characterized only after the peak T cell response. Reportedly, close to half of the unique spike-specific TCRs recognized epitopes lying outside the regions that are mutated in the B.1.351 and B.1.1.7 variants.

Remarks on this clone: Its specific antigen is unknown. Base qualities were left out, and no much larger clone turns up one base away.

The CDR3 regions of human TCRbeta chains were analyzed by immunosequencing. Per the authors' processing: Repertoire TCRs were matched against a reference library of SARS-CoV-2-specific TCRs generated with the MIRA antigen-specificity platform. Breadth was defined as the fraction of unique TCRs that were SARS-CoV-2-associated, and depth was defined as the fraction of total T cells that were SARS-CoV-2-associated. Each spike-specific TCR was assigned to its reactive spike region and to a CD4 or CD8 class using the MIRA data. Log10-transformed breadth and depth values were compared by one-way ANOVA with Sidak's multiple comparisons tests. Entries here come from immuneACCESS through TCRdb and include only in-frame sequences with V and J called. Some clones fail to appear in such tables; in the studies checked, an unresolved V gene covers under half of the shortfall, and the cause of the remainder is unknown. V, J and clone size derive from that table, while D and trimming were established from the DNA sequence. Here the sample has approximately 150,000 clones; about 92% occur a single time. Roughly an eighth of the sample belongs to the ten largest clones.

The CDR3 spans 12 residues, from the cysteine through the phenylalanine. Only the CDR3 DNA is retained, 36 bases long and in frame from the first base. Based on the germline V gene (reference sequence), the CDR1 and CDR2 sequences are SEHNR and FQNEAQ. V was cut back by 3 bases and J by 8 bases, leaving a gap of 5 bases between them. This TCR derives from an adult who had recovered from COVID-19. The specimen comprised peripheral blood, sampled after recovery from COVID-19. The chain is encoded by TRBV7-9 joined to TRBJ1-6; the D segment cannot be called with confidence. The CDR3 region: CASSLGDSPLHF. Read as DNA, the sequence is TGTGCCAGCAGCTTGGGCGATTCACCCCTCCACTTT.